This TCR beta chain was obtained from a study of regulatory and conventional T cells in RAG deficiency (dated by TCRdb to between 2016 and 2019). With regard to the full study: High-throughput TCR beta sequencing was used to compare the repertoire diversity and composition of Treg, conventional CD4+ and CD8+ T cells between RAG-deficient patients and healthy controls.

In regard to this clone: Its antigen is not yet known. One base away there is no much larger clone; base qualities are not given.

V and J lose 4 bases and 13 bases, and a span of 18 bases separates them. For CDR1 and CDR2, the germline V gene lists SGHTS and YDEGEE. The CDR3 starts with the cysteine, ends with the phenylalanine, and has 14 residues. Solely the CDR3 DNA is kept, with 42 bases framed from the first base. Conventional CD4+ T cells were purified from blood as CD25-low CD127-high cells before genomic DNA extraction. Seven or eight healthy control donors served as the comparison group for repertoire analyses. The research as a whole found: All patient T-cell subsets had shorter CDR3 lengths; Omenn syndrome patients showed >75% Treg-Tconv repertoire overlap at nucleotide and amino acid level. Compared with controls, Omenn syndrome and CID/AS patients had roughly 100-fold fewer unique TCR beta sequences in Treg cells, whereas the reduction in the other subsets was roughly 10-fold. Compared with control T-cell subpopulations, the RAG-deficient patients had markedly lower Shannon entropy and higher Simpson indices. For some subjects, some T-cell subset analyses were not performed. Sorted CD25-high CD127-low cells from Omenn syndrome patients may represent peripherally activated cells rather than bona fide Treg cells.

The method was the immunoSEQ multiplex PCR assay. Genomic DNA from the sorted T-cell subsets was used to amplify rearranged TCR beta chain products, which were then sequenced. The authors processed their data as follows. Shannon entropy and Simpson indices were used to measure how diverse the repertoire of productive TCR beta rearrangements was. Clonal expansion was assessed using the summed frequency of the 100 most abundant productive TCR beta clonotypes among total reads. The TRB repertoires were scored with a self-reactivity index that is based on amino acid usage at CDR3beta positions 6 and 7. Two-way ANOVA was used for repertoire analyses, while Student t or Mann-Whitney tests were used for flow cytometric analyses. What TCRdb holds here is the immuneACCESS table cut down to in-frame rearrangements. Part of the clones is not present; checked against another copy, under half of the missing clones reflect an unresolved V gene, and the others are unexplained. V, J and clone size derive from that table, while D and trimming were established from the DNA sequence. This sample has 40,000 to 55,000 clones in its table, and more than 80% of those were observed once. Jointly, the top ten make up 0.51% of the sample.

The same data also contributed to another study, on regulatory T cells. The second study also describes: The multiplex PCR used 52 forward TRBV primers and 13 reverse TRBJ primers, with assay-based and computational corrections for amplification bias. In patients, repertoires had restricted unique TRB V-J pairs and skewed V and J gene usage, with regulatory T cells showing the most marked changes. The study compared T-cell receptor beta repertoires of sorted regulatory, conventional CD4+ and CD8+ T cells in CD3G-deficient patients with those in healthy controls. Peripheral blood mononuclear cells were isolated by Ficoll density separation. Within the immunoSEQ assay, multiplex PCR amplified rearranged TRB loci from genomic DNA. TRB amplicons were sequenced using an Illumina HiSeq platform. Raw sequences were error-filtered and aligned to reference gene sequences by custom algorithms, then analyzed with the immunoSEQ online tools. Productive and nonproductive TRB rearrangement frequencies were evaluated among both unique and total sequences. Group comparisons used t tests, Mann-Whitney tests or two-way ANOVA run in Prism software.

The TCR sequence derives from a human donor in good health. The chain uses TRBV5-8 and TRBJ1-6, and perhaps TRBD1 as D gene, on 6 matching bases. The sample consisted of CD4+ effector T cells sorted from blood. The bases are TGTGCCAGCAGCATGAGGGACAACCGTTCGCCCCTCCACTTT. Translated, it gives CASSMRDNRSPLHF.